The source of this T cell receptor (beta chain) is a study of blood T cell repertoires in COVID-19. Background on the study: Researchers got acute and convalescent COVID-19 samples from the United States, Italy and Spain. Sample material is recorded as cDNA or gDNA derived from T cells, B-cell-depleted T cells, or PBMCs.

The CDR3 runs to 15 residues. The germline V gene encodes CDR1 SGHRS and CDR2 YFSETQ. V dropped 0 bases and J dropped 4; count of bases not matched to a gene: 0. On this clone itself: The sample holds other DNA sequences that translate to the same CDR3.

In the authors' workflow: Reference gene primer amplification yielded estimated nucleated cell counts. The method was immunoSEQ multiplex PCR; TCRdb's version includes in-frame clones alone and lacks a portion of them. D and trimming come from the DNA, and the V and J calls and clone size come from that table. Here the sample spans roughly 81,000 clones, roughly 91% being singletons. This rearrangement joins TRBV5-1 to TRBJ2-1, with TRBD2 matching over 11 bases. The sequence came from a woman aged 45-59 years in a cohort sampled during active COVID-19. Sequenced material: peripheral blood. CDR3 protein: CASSLGTSGYNEQFF. The CDR3 DNA sequence: TGCGCCAGCAGCTTGGGGACTAGCGGGTACAATGAGCAGTTCTTC.